Presented here are 18 T cell receptor beta chains from one specimen sequenced in a study of cytomegalovirus exposure and HLA in healthy donors. The PCR was carried out with 60 Vbeta primers and 13 Jbeta primers. Data came from immunoSEQ multiplex PCR; TCRdb stores just in-frame clones and leaves some out. This table has 150,000 to 200,000 clones, approximately 80% appearing once. The sequenced sample was PBMCs. All receptors derive from a young woman in good health and CMV-seropositive.

The DNA of the CDR3 is TGTGCCAGCAACCCCTCACGCCGGACTAGCGGGGCCAATGAGCAGTTCTTC. It encodes CASNPSRRTSGANEQFF. This chain connects TRBV7-9 to TRBJ2-1, with 12 bases identical to TRBD2. V dropped 7 bases and J dropped 6; count of bases not matched to a gene: 13. This CDR3 is built from 17 residues. Germline assignment: CDR1 SEHNR and CDR2 FQNEAQ (reference sequence).

The rearrangement uses TRBV2 and TRBJ1-5, with D possibly matching TRBD1 (6 bases). The V gene's germline CDR1 is SNHLY and CDR2 FYNNEI. This CDR3 has 14 amino acids. The V and J ends lost 4 bases and 6 bases respectively, with 13 bases between them. The DNA for the CDR3 is TGTGCCAGCAGTGTAGGGCCAGGGGTTCAGCCCCAGCATTTT. Translated: CASSVGPGVQPQHF.

The count of this clone is one. V is TRBV21-1 and J is TRBJ1-2; the D call of TRBD1 is as the table states it, not checked on the DNA. TRBV21-1 is classified as a pseudogene. The CDR3 sequence is 16 residues long. CDR3 in DNA: TGTGCCAGCAGCAAATGGAATACAGGGGACGACTATGGCTACACCTTC. Translating it yields CASSKWNTGDDYGYTF.

The chain uses TRBV6-5 and TRBJ1-6; 7 bases are a match to TRBD1. The CDR3 length is 15 residues. Germline CDR1 is MNHEY and CDR2 is SVGAGI. With V trimmed by 4 bases and J by 7 bases, 7 bases remained unmatched. The CDR3 is CASSSGDSRNSPLHF. CDR3 DNA sequence: TGTGCCAGCAGTTCAGGGGACAGCCGGAATTCACCCCTCCACTTT.

This clone was seen a handful of times. The genes are TRBV4-2 and TRBJ2-3; 7 bases align to TRBD2. The CDR3 has 18 amino acids. V gave up 2 bases and J gave up 10 bases; unmatched junction bases: 21. Germline CDR1 reads LGHNA; CDR2 reads YNFKEQ. The CDR3 DNA reads as TGTGCCAGCAGCCAACGGGGCGGGGGATCCTCTAGCACAGAAGCGCAGTATTTT. It encodes CASSQRGGGSSSTEAQYF.

The chain recombines TRBV4-1 with TRBJ2-5, with TRBD2 matching over 7 bases. The CDR3 runs to 15 residues. Germline V CDR1 and CDR2: MGHRA, YSYEKL. The V segment lost 1 base and the J segment 4 bases; nucleotides outside the gene matches: 6. As DNA, the CDR3 is TGCGCCAGCAGCCAAGGAGGTGCGGGAGTAGAGACCCAGTACTTC. Translated, it gives CASSQGGAGVETQYF.

V usage is TRBV5-4 and J usage is TRBJ2-1, with D perhaps TRBD1 (5 bases). Germline lookup yields CDR1 SGHNT and CDR2 YYREEE (reference sequence). CDR3 size: 12 residues. V was cut by 4 bases and J by 7 bases, with 9 bases left in between. The CDR3 coding sequence is TGTGCCAGCAGCCCAGCAGGGAATGAGCAGTTCTTC. This codes for CASSPAGNEQFF.

This CDR3 reads CASSLSRGNTGELFF. For the CDR3, the DNA is TGTGCCAGCAGCTTAAGCAGGGGGAACACCGGGGAGCTGTTTTTT. The chain combines TRBV7-3 with TRBJ2-2, with D possibly being TRBD1 (6 bases). V was pared by 1 base and J by 1 base, with 7 bases between. The germline V gene has CDR1 SGHTA and CDR2 FQGTGA. The CDR3 contains 15 residues.

The gene calls are TRBV6-4 and TRBJ2-3; TRBD1 aligns across 10 bases. Per germline, CDR1 MRHNA and CDR2 SNTAGT. V lost 4 bases, J lost 3 bases, and 1 base stayed unmatched. The CDR3 spans 14 residues. The CDR3 loop is CASSGQGATDTQYF. The DNA of the CDR3 is TGTGCCAGCAGTGGACAGGGGGCGACAGATACGCAGTATTTT.

This clone appeared once. V usage is TRBV9 and J usage is TRBJ1-5; TRBD1 is a possible D gene (5 bases). Trimming removed 4 bases at V and 4 bases at J, with 12 bases between. The CDR3 consists of 14 residues. Germline CDR1 is SGDLS and CDR2 is YYNGEE. As DNA, the CDR3 is TGTGCCAGCAGCTCCGCGGGGGGTAATCAGCCCCAGCATTTT. Encoded protein: CASSSAGGNQPQHF. The full variable domain, with the rest looked up from reference TRBV9 and TRBJ1-5, is DSGVTQTPKHLITATGQRVTLRCSPRSGDLSVYWYQQSLDQGLQFLIQYYNGEERAKGNILERFSAQQFPDLHSELNLSSLELGDSALYFCASSSAGGNQPQHFGDGTRLSIL.

The chain couples TRBV5-4 to TRBJ1-2; weak D call: TRBD1 (5 bases). The V and J ends lost 0 bases and 4 bases respectively, with 22 bases between them. The CDR3 runs to 18 residues. From germline, CDR1 is SGHNT and CDR2 YYREEE (reference sequence). The CDR3 loop reads CASSLGGQGGPVVYGYTF. CDR3 DNA: TGTGCCAGCAGCTTGGGTGGGCAGGGAGGCCCGGTCGTCTATGGCTACACCTTC. Together with reference TRBV5-4 and TRBJ1-2, the CDR3 gives the full variable domain: ETGVTQSPTHLIKTRGQQVTLRCSSQSGHNTVSWYQQALGQGPQFIFQYYREEENGRGNFPPRFSGLQFPNYSSELNVNALELDDSALYLCASSLGGQGGPVVYGYTFGSGTRLTVV.

The chain carries TRBV7-9 and TRBJ1-2; TRBD1 aligns across 11 bases. The CDR3 length is 14 residues. Germline CDR1 reads SEHNR; CDR2 reads FQNEAQ (reference sequence). The V gene end was trimmed by 4 bases and the J gene end by 7 bases; junction bases not matched to a gene: 5. The CDR3 DNA reads as TGTGCCAGCAGCTCGGGACAGGGGGACCGTGGCTACACCTTC. The encoded protein is CASSSGQGDRGYTF.

The rearrangement links TRBV6-1 to TRBJ1-6, with no clear D. Germline V gene sequence: CDR1 MNHNS, CDR2 SASEGT. The CDR3 covers 15 residues. V was shortened by 5 bases and J by 7 bases, with 15 bases between the two germline ends. CDR3 nucleotide sequence: TGTGCCAGCAGTCGGGAGGGTTTCGGGAATTCACCCCTCCACTTT. This encodes CASSREGFGNSPLHF.

The chain links TRBV15 to TRBJ2-1, with 7 bases lining up with TRBD1. After removal of 2 bases from V and 5 bases from J, the junction contained 12 bases not matched to a gene. This CDR3 is 17 amino acids long. Germline V gene data show CDR1 as LNHNV and CDR2 as YYDKDF (reference sequence). CDR3 sequence reads: CATSRLTNRGSNNEQFF. The CDR3 region has the DNA TGTGCCACCAGCAGACTTACGAACAGGGGCAGTAACAATGAGCAGTTCTTC.

The table lists this clone with a count of one. This sequence joins TRBV29-1 and TRBJ2-5; a weak D match, TRBD2 (5 bases). Trimming removed 4 bases from V and 5 bases from J, with 11 bases in between. The CDR3 loop spans 12 amino acids. In germline, CDR1 is SQVTM, CDR2 ANQGSEA. The DNA for the CDR3 is TGCAGCGTTGTGGAGGTGGGTGAGACCCAGTACTTC. Encoded protein: CSVVEVGETQYF.

This clone was detected once. V gene TRBV4-2 combines with J gene TRBJ1-3, with 7 bases fitting TRBD1. The CDR3 totals 17 residues. The germline V gene encodes CDR1 LGHNA and CDR2 YNFKEQ. The trim removed 4 bases at V and 2 bases at J, leaving 11 bases unmatched. CDR3 nucleotides: TGTGCCAGCAGCCTAGAGACACTAGGGACAGCTGGAAACACCATATATTTT. Its translation is CASSLETLGTAGNTIYF.

The genes are TRBV6-4 and TRBJ2-1, with 12 bases fitting TRBD2. V shed 3 bases and J 3 bases; nucleotides not matched to a gene: 0. Germline V lookup: CDR1 MRHNA, CDR2 SNTAGT. This CDR3 contains 15 residues. The CDR3, as DNA: TGTGCCAGCAGTGAACTAGCGGGGGGCTACAATGAGCAGTTCTTC. Amino acids: CASSELAGGYNEQFF.

This clone was seen a single time. The V and J genes are TRBV7-7 and TRBJ2-1, with no clear D. This CDR3 contains 14 residues. Trimming took off 5 bases at V and 4 bases at J, with 12 bases between the two ends. Germline V gives CDR1 SSHAT, CDR2 FNYEAQ (reference sequence). The CDR3 is CASSQSPGYNEQFF. The CDR3 coding sequence is TGTGCCAGCAGCCAATCCCCAGGTTACAATGAGCAGTTCTTC.